What follows are 2 T cell receptor beta chains derived from one specimen sequenced in a study of blood T cells in healthy people across ages. Then a second PCR, running roughly 6 to 12 cycles, was carried out with a sample-barcoded 5' primer and a J-beta primer mix. TCRdb redid the calling of the 5' RACE reads with MiXCR, one entry per CDR3 protein. The sample holds about 1.1 million distinct CDR3 sequences, roughly two fifths seen once. The sample was blood. The receptors originated from a man younger than 35 in good health.

The chain is built from TRBV6-5 and TRBJ2-7; 7 nucleotides agree with TRBD2. The closer fit of TRBJ2-5 to the DNA end suggests the J call may be wrong. The CDR3 contains 14 residues. Germline CDR1 reads MNHEY; CDR2 reads SVGAGI. CDR3 sequence reads: CASSYWRGGETQYF. Here the CDR3 DNA reads TGTGCCAGCAGTTACTGGCGGGGAGGGGAGACCCAGTACTTC.

This clonotype was detected only a few times. This sequence joins TRBV15 and TRBJ1-1; D uncertain. Germline V gene lookup returns CDR1 LNHNV and CDR2 YYDKDF (reference sequence). V lost 1 base to trimming and J lost 5 bases, with 11 bases between them. This CDR3 contains 14 residues. This CDR3 reads CATSRGVEWTEAFF. CDR3 bases: TGTGCCACCAGCAGAGGGGTCGAATGGACTGAAGCTTTCTTT.